This entry lists 17 T cell receptor beta chains sequenced from one sample in a study of blood T cell repertoires in COVID-19. Method: immunoSEQ multiplex PCR; TCRdb's copy keeps in-frame clones and lacks some. The sample has about 30,000 clones, approximately 85% seen once. Sequencing input: peripheral blood. These receptor sequences come from a man in his 60s with active COVID-19.

The chain employs TRBV7-6 and TRBJ2-1, with 13 bases that match TRBD2. The CDR3 extends over 15 amino acids. J lost 10 bases, V lost 1 base, and 4 bases had no gene match. Germline V gene data show CDR1 as SGHVS and CDR2 as FNYEAQ. CDR3 protein: CASSLDGLAGDEQFF. CDR3 DNA sequence: TGTGCCAGCAGCTTAGACGGACTAGCGGGAGACGAGCAGTTCTTC. The whole variable domain, filled in from reference TRBV7-6 and TRBJ2-1, reads GAGVSQSPRYKVTKRGQDVALRCDPISGHVSLYWYRQALGQGPEFLTYFNYEAQQDKSGLPNDRFSAERPEGSISTLTIQRTEQRDSAMYRCASSLDGLAGDEQFFGPGTRLTVL.

The rearrangement uses TRBV5-1 and TRBJ2-3; no definite D call. V lost 1 base to trimming and J lost 0 bases, with 9 bases between them. Germline CDR1 and CDR2: SGHRS and YFSETQ. CDR3 length: 15 residues. The DNA of the CDR3 is TGCGCCAGCAGCTTGCTTGCGGCAAGCACAGATACGCAGTATTTT. It is translated as CASSLLAASTDTQYF. Variable domain in full (rest from reference TRBV5-1 and TRBJ2-3): KAGVTQTPRYLIKTRGQQVTLSCSPISGHRSVSWYQQTPGQGLQFLFEYFSETQRNKGNFPGRFSGRQFSNSRSEMNVSTLELGDSALYLCASSLLAASTDTQYFGPGTRLTVL.

This rearrangement joins TRBV12-3 or TRBV12-4 to TRBJ2-1; D perhaps matches TRBD1 (6 bases). V dropped 7 bases and J dropped 6 bases, with 13 bases sitting between them. There are 13 residues in the CDR3. The CDR3 bases are TGTGCCAGCACTCACGGACAGAGCAATGAGCAGTTCTTC. It is translated as CASTHGQSNEQFF.

The chain carries TRBV28 and TRBJ1-4; no reliable D call. Trimming removed 2 bases from V and 8 bases from J, with 12 bases in between. CDR3 length: 14 amino acids. CDR1 and CDR2 (germline): MDHEN, SYDVKM. The CDR3 reads CASSLVGDGEKLFF. Here the CDR3 DNA reads TGTGCCAGCAGTTTAGTCGGGGATGGCGAAAAACTGTTTTTT.

The J gene is TRBJ2-5, the V gene TRBV7-3; 10 bases line up with TRBD2. This CDR3 has 15 amino acids. Trimming at V came to 5 bases and at J to 2 bases, leaving 5 bases not matched to a gene. Germline-derived CDR1 and CDR2 are SGHTA and FQGTGA. The CDR3 loop is CASSPGTSDQETQYF. The CDR3, as DNA: TGTGCCAGCAGCCCTGGGACTAGCGATCAAGAGACCCAGTACTTC.

The V gene is TRBV29-1, the J gene TRBJ1-4; no clear D gene. The CDR3 spans 13 residues. V lost 5 bases and J lost 7, with 14 bases in between. Per germline, CDR1 SQVTM and CDR2 ANQGSEA. CDR3 residues: CSVSPDRGEKLFF. DNA for the CDR3: TGCAGCGTTAGCCCTGACCGGGGTGAAAAACTGTTTTTT.

The chain joins TRBV19 to TRBJ2-5; maybe TRBD2 (7 bases). In germline, CDR1 is LNHDA, CDR2 SQIVND (reference sequence). Trimming removed 3 bases at V and 1 base at J, with 15 bases between. The CDR3 length is 16 residues. CDR3: CASSIWGGQSQETQYF. In DNA, the CDR3 is TGTGCCAGTAGTATTTGGGGGGGACAAAGCCAAGAGACCCAGTACTTC. Drawing the rest from reference TRBV19 and TRBJ2-5, the complete variable domain is DGGITQSPKYLFRKEGQNVTLSCEQNLNHDAMYWYRQDPGQGLRLIYYSQIVNDFQKGDIAEGYSVSREKKESFPLTVTSAQKNPTAFYLCASSIWGGQSQETQYFGPGTRLLVL.

This chain joins TRBV11-2 and TRBJ2-7; D call uncertain. In germline, CDR1 is SGHAT, CDR2 FQNNGV. V lost 5 bases, J lost 7 bases, and 12 bases lay in between. This CDR3 is built from 12 residues. The CDR3 DNA follows: TGTGCCAGCAGCCCTATACCCGTAGAGCAGTACTTC. Protein sequence: CASSPIPVEQYF.

The chain is built from TRBV5-1 and TRBJ2-3; D remains unclear. CDR1 is SGHRS, CDR2 YFSETQ, per germline. The V gene lost 0 bases and the J gene lost 6 bases, with 5 bases spanning the gap. The CDR3 runs to 12 residues. The CDR3 reads CASSLVRDTQYF. CDR3 in DNA: TGCGCCAGCAGCTTGGTGCGGGATACGCAGTATTTT.

This sequence joins TRBV7-9 and TRBJ2-3; TRBD2 matches at 9 bases. J gave up 4 bases and V 5 bases, and 10 bases lay outside the gene matches. CDR3 length: 16 residues. Germline CDR1 is SEHNR and CDR2 is FQNEAQ (reference sequence). The CDR3 here is CASSAGGLAGPDTQYF. CDR3 coding DNA: TGTGCCAGCAGCGCTGGTGGGCTAGCGGGACCAGATACGCAGTATTTT.

V usage is TRBV9 and J usage is TRBJ2-1; 7 nucleotides agree with TRBD2. Germline V gene data show CDR1 as SGDLS and CDR2 as YYNGEE. V lost 0 bases, J lost 14 bases, and 8 bases stayed unmatched. The CDR3 totals 13 residues. Here the CDR3 DNA reads TGTGCCAGCAGCGTAGATTCAGCGGGAAGGGAGTTCTTC. This sequence encodes CASSVDSAGREFF.

The genes are TRBV4-2 and TRBJ2-3; tentatively, D is TRBD1 (5 bases). V dropped 4 bases and J dropped 2 bases, with 13 bases sitting between them. This CDR3 has 15 amino acids. Germline loops: CDR1 LGHNA, CDR2 YNFKEQ. CDR3 protein: CASSRTQGFTDTQYF. The CDR3 DNA sequence: TGTGCCAGCAGCCGCACGCAGGGTTTCACAGATACGCAGTATTTT.

In regard to this clone: Germline is not matched at one junction end, which may reflect a read error. The V gene is TRBV9, the J gene TRBJ2-1; 9 bases are shared with TRBD2. The germline CDR1 and CDR2 sequences are SGDLS and YYNGEE. The CDR3 has 12 amino acids. CDR3 nucleotide sequence: TGTGCCAGCAGCCCCAATAGCGGGAGAGAAATCTTC. Its protein is CASSPNSGREIF.

The table lists this clone with a few counts. The V and J genes are TRBV11-2 and TRBJ1-1; no clear D. CDR3 length: 14 amino acids. V lost 3 bases and J lost 1, with 9 bases in between. CDR1 is SGHAT, CDR2 FQNNGV, per germline. The CDR3 DNA reads as TGTGCCAGCAGCTTTGAGGGCAGGAACACTGAAGCTTTCTTT. Translated, it gives CASSFEGRNTEAFF.

The gene calls are TRBV7-9 and TRBJ1-5; D not certain. CDR1 SEHNR and CDR2 FQNEAQ come from the germline V gene (reference sequence). V was clipped by 6 bases and J by 4 bases, with 7 bases between them. CDR3 size: 12 residues. CDR3 residues: CASSTENQPQHF. The CDR3 nucleotides read TGTGCCAGCAGTACAGAGAATCAGCCCCAGCATTTT.

This sequence joins TRBV11-3 and TRBJ2-2; 8 positions match TRBD2. CDR3 length: 17 residues. CDR1 is SGHNT, CDR2 YENEEA, per germline. V lost 1 base, J lost 6 bases, and 10 bases stayed unmatched. CDR3 sequence reads: CASSLVPWAGGPGELFF. The CDR3 DNA sequence: TGTGCCAGCAGCTTAGTCCCTTGGGCGGGAGGTCCCGGGGAGCTGTTTTTT. The full variable domain, with the rest looked up from reference TRBV11-3 and TRBJ2-2, is EAGVVQSPRYKIIEKKQPVAFWCNPISGHNTLYWYLQNLGQGPELLIRYENEEAVDDSQLPKDRFSAERLKGVDSTLKIQPAELGDSAVYLCASSLVPWAGGPGELFFGEGSRLTVL.

This clone was seen a handful of times. The chain couples TRBV2 to TRBJ1-5, with D perhaps TRBD1 (6 bases). Germline-derived CDR1 and CDR2 are SNHLY and FYNNEI. The CDR3 consists of 15 residues. Trimming took off 4 bases at V and 6 bases at J, with 16 bases between the two ends. The CDR3 DNA follows: TGTGCCAGCAGTGGGCTGGGGGCGCAGCGTCAGCCCCAGCATTTT. Protein sequence: CASSGLGAQRQPQHF.